This passage covers 7 T cell receptor beta chains from one sample sequenced in a study of a mutant IDH1 vaccine in newly diagnosed glioma. Their cognate antigens are unknown. Libraries were prepared by immunoSEQ multiplex PCR; TCRdb keeps only in-frame clonotypes and omits some of them. The sample lists roughly 30,000 clones, about nine tenths occurring once. Time point meaning: week 5, during vaccination. In every dose of vaccine, 300 ug of mutant IDH1 20-mer peptide was given alongside topical imiquimod. Sequenced material: peripheral blood mononuclear cells (PBMCs), taken from a glioma patient whose treatment included an IDH1 peptide vaccine. These receptors were collected from a woman aged 40 to 50 with glioma. Some clones in this sample may be carry-over from other donors' samples.

The chain is built from TRBV28 and TRBJ2-7; TRBD2 aligns across 15 bases. Germline V lookup: CDR1 MDHEN, CDR2 SYDVKM. Germline trimming cut 4 bases from V and 6 bases from J; bases unmatched to any gene: 1. This CDR3 region has 14 residues. The CDR3 DNA reads TGTGCCAGCAGTTCGGGACTAGCGGGAGGCGAGCAGTACTTC. Translation: CASSSGLAGGEQYF.

This clone has just one count. The gene calls are TRBV5-6 and TRBJ2-5; D gene uncertain. The DNA end is a closer match to TRBJ2-7, so the J assignment may be wrong. The CDR3 length is 13 residues. Germline-derived CDR1 and CDR2 are SGHDT and YYEEEE. The CDR3 region is CASSAPSNYEQYF. The CDR3 coding sequence is TGTGCCAGCAGCGCGCCGTCTAACTACGAGCAGTACTTC.

The gene calls are TRBV9 and TRBJ1-4, with a weak D call TRBD1 (5 bases). This CDR3 contains 16 residues. V was clipped by 3 bases and J by 0 bases, with 12 bases between them. Germline V CDR1 and CDR2: SGDLS, YYNGEE. In DNA, the CDR3 is TGTGCCAGCAGCGGGGGGGACCCTGCAACTAATGAAAAACTGTTTTTT. Amino acids: CASSGGDPATNEKLFF. The complete variable domain, with remaining parts taken from reference TRBV9 and TRBJ1-4, reads DSGVTQTPKHLITATGQRVTLRCSPRSGDLSVYWYQQSLDQGLQFLIQYYNGEERAKGNILERFSAQQFPDLHSELNLSSLELGDSALYFCASSGGDPATNEKLFFGSGTQLSVL.

The V gene is TRBV29-1, the J gene TRBJ2-1, with TRBD2 as a possible D gene (6 bases). Germline CDR1 SQVTM, CDR2 ANQGSEA. The CDR3 runs to 16 residues. V lost 3 bases, J lost 2 bases, and 17 bases lay in between. The chain's CDR3 is CSVDHVAALTYNEQFF. DNA of the CDR3: TGCAGCGTTGATCACGTAGCGGCGCTAACCTACAATGAGCAGTTCTTC.

The chain recombines TRBV6-1 with TRBJ2-2, with D unresolved. The ends were cut back, 10 bases at V and 7 bases at J, with 7 bases in the middle. The CDR3 covers 10 residues. Germline values: CDR1 MNHNS, CDR2 SASEGT. The CDR3, as DNA: TGTGCCACCCGATACGGGGAGCTGTTTTTT. Protein product: CATRYGELFF.

Sample share makes this clone medium-sized. J is TRBJ1-2 and V is TRBV4-2; weak D call: TRBD1 (6 bases). The CDR3 loop spans 14 amino acids. Trimming shortened V by 4 bases and J by 10 bases, and 19 bases separated the two germline ends. Germline assignment: CDR1 LGHNA and CDR2 YNFKEQ. Here the CDR3 DNA reads TGTGCCAGCAGCCCCAGCGGGGGCAGGGATGACTACACCTTC. Translating gives CASSPSGGRDDYTF.

J is TRBJ2-5 and V is TRBV7-9; 14 bases are a match to TRBD2. The CDR3 is 18 residues long. Trimming took 3 bases from V and 4 from J; bases not matched to a gene: 10. Germline V gene lookup returns CDR1 SEHNR and CDR2 FQNEAQ (reference sequence). The chain's CDR3 is CASSFFQGLAGVPETQYF. The CDR3 DNA reads TGTGCCAGCAGCTTCTTTCAGGGACTAGCGGGGGTGCCAGAGACCCAGTACTTC.